The TCR beta chain under discussion was sequenced for a study of blood T cells in healthy people across ages. Details on this clonotype: An end of the junction differs from the germline gene, which may be a read error.

A second roughly 6 to 12 cycle PCR used barcoded and J-beta primers. TCRdb passed the 5' RACE reads through MiXCR, listing each CDR3 protein once. The sample yields hundreds of thousands of distinct CDR3 sequences, roughly 41% seen once. CDR3 length: 18 residues. The germline V gene has CDR1 MNHEY and CDR2 SVGEGT. Sequences were obtained from blood. This rearrangement joins TRBV6-2 or TRBV6-3 to TRBJ2-3; 11 nucleotides align to TRBD2. The clonotype was recovered from an elderly man in good health. This CDR3 is CASSYSTSGLAGTDTRYF. CDR3 bases: TGTGCCAGCAGTTACTCGACCTCCGGACTAGCGGGCACAGATACGCGGTATTTT.